These 31 T cell receptor beta chains share one sample of origin, sequenced in a study of T cell responses to AZD1222 COVID-19 vaccine. Assay: immunoSEQ multiplex PCR; the TCRdb copy retains only in-frame clones and omits some. The sample lists approximately 150,000 clones, over 75% occurring once. This sample comprised peripheral blood, obtained 28 days after the second dose of the MenACWY control vaccine. These receptors came from an adult who received the MenACWY meningococcal vaccine as a control.

In this sample, this clone turned up a few times. The chain joins TRBV14 to TRBJ1-2, with a weak D call TRBD1 (6 bases). The germline V gene has CDR1 SGHDN and CDR2 FVKESK. The CDR3 is made up of 15 amino acids. The germline V and J ends were trimmed by 6 bases and 0 bases, with 14 bases remaining between them. Written as DNA, the CDR3 is TGTGCCAGCAGTCCCCAGGGGCCACCTAACTATGGCTACACCTTC. It translates to CASSPQGPPNYGYTF.

This chain links TRBV4-1 with TRBJ2-2, with D perhaps TRBD1 (5 bases). This CDR3 is 14 amino acids long. Germline V gene sequence: CDR1 MGHRA, CDR2 YSYEKL. Deletions cut 3 bases from V and 6 bases from J, with 11 bases between. The CDR3 loop reads CASSHLRDSGELFF. In DNA, the CDR3 is TGCGCCAGCAGCCATCTCAGGGATTCCGGGGAGCTGTTTTTT.

The chain carries TRBV19 and TRBJ2-6; D is perhaps TRBD2 (6 bases). From germline, CDR1 is LNHDA and CDR2 SQIVND (reference sequence). This CDR3 spans 15 amino acids. V shed 5 bases and J shed 4 bases, with 12 bases lying between them. This CDR3 is CASSWGDAGANVLTF. In nucleotides, the CDR3 is TGTGCCAGTAGTTGGGGGGACGCCGGGGCCAACGTCCTGACTTTC.

V and J are TRBV7-2 and TRBJ1-1; perhaps TRBD1 as D (6 bases). This CDR3 has 14 residues. Deletions cut 2 bases from V and 4 bases from J, with 11 bases between. Per the germline V gene, CDR1 is SGHTA and CDR2 is FQGNSA. The CDR3 sequence: CASSLRGIATEAFF. The CDR3 DNA reads as TGTGCCAGCAGCTTAAGGGGGATCGCCACTGAAGCTTTCTTT.

V and J are TRBV29-1 and TRBJ2-5, with D perhaps TRBD1 or TRBD2 (5 bases each). There are 16 residues in the CDR3. Trimming removed 4 bases at V and 2 bases at J, with 20 bases between. Germline lookup yields CDR1 SQVTM and CDR2 ANQGSEA. The CDR3 loop reads CSVGGTPWGIQETQYF. The CDR3 bases are TGCAGCGTTGGAGGGACGCCCTGGGGGATACAAGAGACCCAGTACTTC.

V usage is TRBV19 and J usage is TRBJ1-2; 8 bases agree with TRBD1. Germline lookup yields CDR1 LNHDA and CDR2 SQIVND (reference sequence). J gave up 5 bases and V 3 bases, and 5 bases lay outside the gene matches. This CDR3 spans 14 amino acids. The DNA of the CDR3 is TGTGCCAGTAGTATGGCCAGGGGGCATTATGGCTACACCTTC. Protein product: CASSMARGHYGYTF.

The DNA of the CDR3 is TGTGCCAGCAGTTCCTCTAGAGAGGTCACCTTC. It yields the protein CASSSSREVTF. This chain links TRBV6-5 with TRBJ1-2; D is uncertain. The CDR3 length is 11 residues. Trimming pared 4 bases from V and 13 bases from J, leaving 13 bases between. Per germline, CDR1 MNHEY and CDR2 SVGAGI.

The J gene is TRBJ1-5, the V gene TRBV2; no clear D. This CDR3 region has 14 residues. The V end lost 4 bases, the J end lost 2 bases, and 9 bases lay between the germline ends. Germline assignment: CDR1 SNHLY and CDR2 FYNNEI. The CDR3 DNA follows: TGTGCCAGCAGTGTTATTATCGGCAATCAGCCCCAGCATTTT. Residues: CASSVIIGNQPQHF.

The CDR3 is CASSVEDRPNTEAFF. The CDR3 bases are TGTGCCAGCAGCGTAGAGGACAGGCCTAACACTGAAGCTTTCTTT. This chain links TRBV9 with TRBJ1-1, with 7 bases lining up with TRBD1. The V gene end was trimmed by 0 bases and the J gene end by 2 bases; junction bases not matched to a gene: 4. Germline CDR1 and CDR2: SGDLS and YYNGEE. The CDR3 length is 15 residues.

V and J are TRBV18 and TRBJ1-5, with D tentatively TRBD1 (5 bases). CDR3 length: 15 amino acids. The V gene's germline CDR1 is KGHSH and CDR2 LQKENI. Trimming left V 2 bases short and J 5 bases short, with 13 bases between. CDR3 in amino acids: CASSPWQGDDQPQHF. DNA of the CDR3: TGTGCCAGCTCACCATGGCAGGGCGATGATCAGCCCCAGCATTTT.

This rearrangement joins TRBV11-3 to TRBJ2-1, with TRBD1 matching over 7 bases. CDR1 and CDR2 from the germline V gene are SGHNT and YENEEA. J gave up 3 bases and V 5 bases, and 10 bases lay outside the gene matches. This CDR3 spans 16 amino acids. The CDR3 sequence is CASSPGETGIYNEQFF. The CDR3 nucleotides read TGTGCCAGCAGCCCAGGAGAGACAGGGATCTACAATGAGCAGTTCTTC.

J is TRBJ2-3 and V is TRBV18, with D uncertain. V lost 0 bases and J lost 2, with 6 bases in between. Germline CDR1 and CDR2: KGHSH and LQKENI. The CDR3 has 14 amino acids. As DNA, the CDR3 is TGTGCCAGCTCACCACCCTTAAACACAGATACGCAGTATTTT. Amino acids: CASSPPLNTDTQYF.

The rearrangement links TRBV24-1 to TRBJ1-2; TRBD1 matches at 9 bases. CDR3 length equals 15 residues. Trimming took 1 base from V and 4 from J; bases not matched to a gene: 3. Germline CDR1 is KGHDR and CDR2 is SFDVKD. As DNA, the CDR3 is TGTGCCACCAGTGATTTAACAGGGGGCCGCTATGGCTACACCTTC. Its protein product is CATSDLTGGRYGYTF.

The chain couples TRBV7-6 to TRBJ2-2, with D maybe TRBD1 (8 bases). Germline values: CDR1 SGHVS, CDR2 FNYEAQ. V lost 5 bases to trimming and J lost 1 base, with 17 bases between them. The CDR3 sequence is 17 residues long. This CDR3 reads CASSARSGTGNTGELFF. The CDR3 bases are TGTGCCAGCAGCGCTCGGAGCGGGACAGGGAACACCGGGGAGCTGTTTTTT.

This clone was seen only once. The V gene is TRBV27, the J gene TRBJ1-2; 9 bases match TRBD1. The CDR3 is made up of 15 amino acids. Trimming at V came to 7 bases and at J to 4 bases, leaving 10 bases not matched to a gene. CDR1 and CDR2 (germline): MNHEY, SMNVEV (reference sequence). CDR3 coding DNA: TGTGCCAGCACCGCGACGGGACAGGGCGTCTATGGCTACACCTTC. This encodes CASTATGQGVYGYTF.

The V and J genes are TRBV6-5 and TRBJ1-2; D is unclear. V was shortened by 8 bases and J by 8 bases, with 12 bases between the two germline ends. This CDR3 comprises 11 residues. Germline V CDR1 and CDR2: MNHEY, SVGAGI. The CDR3 protein is CASRGVRGYTF. The CDR3 bases are TGTGCCAGCCGCGGGGTCAGGGGCTACACCTTC.

The chain couples TRBV5-1 to TRBJ1-5, with 7 bases aligning to TRBD1. Per the germline V gene, CDR1 is SGHRS and CDR2 is YFSETQ. The V and J ends lost 5 bases and 3 bases, in that order; junction bases with no gene match: 8. The CDR3 loop spans 15 amino acids. Here the CDR3 DNA reads TGCGCCAGCAGGTCCGGGACAGCGCTCAATCAGCCCCAGCATTTT. It is translated as CASRSGTALNQPQHF.

Comments on this clone: The junction departs from the called germline gene at one end, perhaps through a read error. This sequence joins TRBV6-1 and TRBJ2-1; a weak D match, TRBD1 (6 bases). Germline lookup yields CDR1 MNHNS and CDR2 SASEGT. The CDR3 runs to 15 residues. CDR3 in DNA: TGTGCCAGCAGTGAAGATGGGGCGGACAGTATAAAGGCGGTCTTC. Amino acids: CASSEDGADSIKAVF.

The CDR3 protein is CASSSTRGETQYF. Here the CDR3 DNA reads TGTGCCAGCAGCTCTACTAGGGGCGAGACCCAGTACTTC. The J gene is TRBJ2-5, the V gene TRBV11-2; TRBD1 or TRBD2 may be the D gene (5 bases each). This CDR3 contains 13 residues. V was clipped by 4 bases and J by 5 bases, with 11 bases between them. Germline CDR1 is SGHAT and CDR2 is FQNNGV.

The chain employs TRBV3-1 (or the pseudogene TRBV3-2) and TRBJ2-1, with 7 bases aligning to TRBD1. Germline trimming cut 4 bases from V and 3 bases from J; bases unmatched to any gene: 3. Germline assignment: CDR1 LGHDT and CDR2 YNNKEL (reference sequence). The CDR3 totals 14 residues. The CDR3 nucleotides are TGTGCCAGCAGCCTGACAGGGATCTACAATGAGCAGTTCTTC. This codes for CASSLTGIYNEQFF.

V usage is TRBV6-5 and J usage is TRBJ2-7; D gene ambiguous. Between the trimmed V and J ends, which lost 3 bases and 2 bases, there was a span of 14 bases. Germline CDR1 is MNHEY and CDR2 is SVGAGI. This CDR3 region has 15 residues. The CDR3 nucleotides are TGTGCCAGCAGTTATGACCAGTCTCAAGCCTACGAGCAGTACTTC. Translation gives CASSYDQSQAYEQYF.

The chain couples TRBV7-8 to TRBJ2-2; a possible D gene is TRBD2 (5 bases). Germline lookup yields CDR1 SGHVS and CDR2 FQNEAQ. V was trimmed by 4 bases and J by 5 bases, leaving 11 bases between them. The CDR3 has 14 residues. The CDR3 here is CASSYTPGTGELFF. The CDR3 DNA sequence: TGTGCCAGCAGCTACACACCGGGGACCGGGGAGCTGTTTTTT. Complete variable domain (other parts from reference TRBV7-8 and TRBJ2-2): GAGVSQSPRYKVAKRGQDVALRCDPISGHVSLFWYQQALGQGPEFLTYFQNEAQLDKSGLPSDRFFAERPEGSVSTLKIQRTQQEDSAVYLCASSYTPGTGELFFGEGSRLTVL.

CDR3: CASSLDLGATDTQYF. CDR3 nucleotides: TGTGCCAGCAGCTTAGACCTGGGGGCAACAGATACGCAGTATTTT. The rearrangement uses TRBV7-2 and TRBJ2-3, with a tentative D call TRBD1 (6 bases). V lost 1 base and J 3 bases, leaving 11 bases between the germline ends. This CDR3 region has 15 residues. Germline V gives CDR1 SGHTA, CDR2 FQGNSA.

This chain joins TRBV7-9 and TRBJ1-4; 7 bases are shared with TRBD1. CDR3 length: 14 amino acids. Germline CDR1 SEHNR, CDR2 FQNEAQ (reference sequence). V dropped 3 bases and J dropped 3; count of bases not matched to a gene: 1. The DNA for the CDR3 is TGTGCCAGCAGCTTCGGGACAGCTAATGAAAAACTGTTTTTT. Protein sequence: CASSFGTANEKLFF.

This chain joins TRBV5-1 and TRBJ2-7, with D possibly being TRBD2 (6 bases). The CDR3 loop spans 14 amino acids. Germline-derived CDR1 and CDR2 are SGHRS and YFSETQ. V was pared by 3 bases and J by 2 bases, with 12 bases between. The chain's CDR3 is CASSSEPGAYEQYF. CDR3 in DNA: TGCGCCAGCAGCTCTGAGCCGGGAGCCTACGAGCAGTACTTC. Full variable domain (missing parts from reference TRBV5-1 and TRBJ2-7): KAGVTQTPRYLIKTRGQQVTLSCSPISGHRSVSWYQQTPGQGLQFLFEYFSETQRNKGNFPGRFSGRQFSNSRSEMNVSTLELGDSALYLCASSSEPGAYEQYFGPGTRLTVT.

V usage is TRBV6-4 and J usage is TRBJ1-1; the D gene is possibly TRBD1 (5 bases). This CDR3 has 14 residues. V lost 0 bases to trimming and J lost 8 bases, with 13 bases between them. Germline CDR1 MRHNA, CDR2 SNTAGT. The CDR3 nucleotides are TGTGCCAGCAGTGACTCGGCGGGGCTGGGCGAAGCTTTCTTT. Its translation is CASSDSAGLGEAFF.

A few counts support this clone. The rearrangement links TRBV2 to TRBJ1-5; perhaps TRBD1 as D (5 bases). The length of the CDR3 is 15 residues. The V end lost 5 bases, the J end lost 2 bases, and 13 bases lay between the germline ends. Looked up from germline, CDR1 is SNHLY and CDR2 is FYNNEI. CDR3 DNA: TGTGCCAGCAGTTGGGACGTTGGAGGCAATCAGCCCCAGCATTTT. Residues: CASSWDVGGNQPQHF.

The CDR3 loop reads CAWQGDRDQPQHF. CDR3 nucleotides: TGTGCCTGGCAGGGGGATCGGGATCAGCCCCAGCATTTT. This chain joins TRBV30 and TRBJ1-5; TRBD1 agrees at 7 bases. CDR1 and CDR2 from the germline V gene are GTSNPN and SVGIG (reference sequence). There are 13 residues in the CDR3. J was trimmed by 5 bases and V by 5 bases; bases with no gene match: 6.

The V and J genes are TRBV19 and TRBJ2-7, with D uncertain. This CDR3 contains 15 residues. Germline V lookup: CDR1 LNHDA, CDR2 SQIVND (reference sequence). V gave up 3 bases and J gave up 2 bases, with 14 bases separating them. The CDR3 DNA reads TGTGCCAGTAGTATTTTTGGTCAGGCGACCTACGAGCAGTACTTC. Its translation is CASSIFGQATYEQYF.

This clone was detected once. V gene TRBV7-8 combines with J gene TRBJ1-3, with no clear D. The V end was cut by 2 bases, the J end by 1 base, with 6 bases between. CDR3 length equals 14 residues. Germline CDR1 and CDR2: SGHVS and FQNEAQ. CDR3 nucleotide sequence: TGTGCCAGCAGCTTAACGTCATCTGGAAACACCATATATTTT. It yields the protein CASSLTSSGNTIYF. Variable domain in full (rest from reference TRBV7-8 and TRBJ1-3): GAGVSQSPRYKVAKRGQDVALRCDPISGHVSLFWYQQALGQGPEFLTYFQNEAQLDKSGLPSDRFFAERPEGSVSTLKIQRTQQEDSAVYLCASSLTSSGNTIYFGEGSWLTVV.

The V and J genes are TRBV10-3 and TRBJ2-5, with 7 bases identical to TRBD2. Trimming at V came to 11 bases and at J to 7 bases, leaving 13 bases not matched to a gene. CDR3 length: 13 residues. Per the germline V gene, CDR1 is ENHRY and CDR2 is SYGVKD. The CDR3 reads CAAGGEGPGTQYF. CDR3 nucleotides: TGTGCCGCTGGGGGGGAGGGGCCCGGGACCCAGTACTTC.